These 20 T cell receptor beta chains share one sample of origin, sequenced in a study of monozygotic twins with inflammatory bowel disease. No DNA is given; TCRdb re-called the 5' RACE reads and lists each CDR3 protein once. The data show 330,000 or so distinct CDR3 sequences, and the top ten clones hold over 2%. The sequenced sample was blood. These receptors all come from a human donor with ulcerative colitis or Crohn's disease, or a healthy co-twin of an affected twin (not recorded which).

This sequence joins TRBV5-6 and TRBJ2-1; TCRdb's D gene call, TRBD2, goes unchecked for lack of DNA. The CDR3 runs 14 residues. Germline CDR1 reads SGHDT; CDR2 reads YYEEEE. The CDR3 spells CASSLDTGLGEQFF.

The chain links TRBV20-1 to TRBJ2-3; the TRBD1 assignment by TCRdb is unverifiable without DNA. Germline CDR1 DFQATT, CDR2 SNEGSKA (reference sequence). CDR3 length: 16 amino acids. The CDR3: CSASQPTPDNTDTQYF.

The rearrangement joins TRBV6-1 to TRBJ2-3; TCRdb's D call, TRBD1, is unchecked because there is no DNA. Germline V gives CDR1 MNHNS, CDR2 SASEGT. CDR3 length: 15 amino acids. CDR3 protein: CASSEARDGTDTQYF.

CDR3 in amino acids: CASSLLEGVNYGYTF. The rearrangement links TRBV5-1 to TRBJ1-2. The CDR3 totals 15 residues. Looked up from germline, CDR1 is SGHRS and CDR2 is YFSETQ.

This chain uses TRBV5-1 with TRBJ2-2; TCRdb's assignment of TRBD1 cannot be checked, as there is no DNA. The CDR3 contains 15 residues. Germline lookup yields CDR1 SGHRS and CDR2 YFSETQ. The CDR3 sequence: CASSKVTGEAGELFF.

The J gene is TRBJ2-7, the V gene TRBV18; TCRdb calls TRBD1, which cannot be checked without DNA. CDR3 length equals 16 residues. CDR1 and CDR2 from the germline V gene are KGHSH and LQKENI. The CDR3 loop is CASPGEGVDLNYEQYF. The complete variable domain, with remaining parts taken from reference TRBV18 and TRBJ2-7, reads NAGVMQNPRHLVRRRGQEARLRCSPMKGHSHVYWYRQLPEEGLKFMVYLQKENIIDESGMPKERFSAEFPKEGPSILRIQQVVRGDSAAYFCASPGEGVDLNYEQYFGPGTRLTVT.

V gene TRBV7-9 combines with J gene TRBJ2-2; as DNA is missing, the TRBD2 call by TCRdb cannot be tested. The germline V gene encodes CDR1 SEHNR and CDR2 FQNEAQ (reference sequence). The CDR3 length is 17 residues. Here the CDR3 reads CASSPLAGGENTGELFF.

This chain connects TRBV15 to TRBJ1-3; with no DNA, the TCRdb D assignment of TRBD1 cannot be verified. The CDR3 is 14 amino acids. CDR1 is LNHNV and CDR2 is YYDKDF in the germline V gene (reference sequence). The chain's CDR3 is CATSDRGGGNTIYF.

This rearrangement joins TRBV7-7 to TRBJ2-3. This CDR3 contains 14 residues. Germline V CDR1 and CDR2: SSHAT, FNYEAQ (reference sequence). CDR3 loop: CASSLGTRPDTQYF.

CDR3 sequence: CASRPTGTSYGGEQFF. The chain combines TRBV12-3 or TRBV12-4 with TRBJ2-1; TCRdb gives TRBD2 as the D gene, but with no DNA this cannot be confirmed. This CDR3 comprises 16 residues.

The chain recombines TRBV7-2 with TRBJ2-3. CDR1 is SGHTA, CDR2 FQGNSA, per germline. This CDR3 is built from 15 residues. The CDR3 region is CASSLAGHHTDTQYF.

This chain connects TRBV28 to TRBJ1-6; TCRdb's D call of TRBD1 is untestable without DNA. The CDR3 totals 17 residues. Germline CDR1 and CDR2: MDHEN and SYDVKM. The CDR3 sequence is CASSPDRWSSYNSPLHF.

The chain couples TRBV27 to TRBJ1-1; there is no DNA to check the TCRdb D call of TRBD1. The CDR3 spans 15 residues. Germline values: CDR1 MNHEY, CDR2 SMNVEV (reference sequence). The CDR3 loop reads CASSFDRGINTEAFF.

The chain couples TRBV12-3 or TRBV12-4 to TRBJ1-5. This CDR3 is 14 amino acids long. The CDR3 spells CASSLGHLNQPQHF.

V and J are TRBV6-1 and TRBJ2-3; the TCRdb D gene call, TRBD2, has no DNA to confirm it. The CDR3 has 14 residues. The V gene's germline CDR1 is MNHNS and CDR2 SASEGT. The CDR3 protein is CASKKPGLAVTQYF.

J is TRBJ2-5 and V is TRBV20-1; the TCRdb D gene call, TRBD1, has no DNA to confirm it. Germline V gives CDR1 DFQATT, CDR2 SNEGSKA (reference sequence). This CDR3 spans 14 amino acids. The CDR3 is CSANIGTRQETQYF.

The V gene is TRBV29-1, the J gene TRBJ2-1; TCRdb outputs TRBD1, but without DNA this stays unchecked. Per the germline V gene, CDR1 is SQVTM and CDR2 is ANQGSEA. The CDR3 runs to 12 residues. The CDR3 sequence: CSVGDRGGEQFF.

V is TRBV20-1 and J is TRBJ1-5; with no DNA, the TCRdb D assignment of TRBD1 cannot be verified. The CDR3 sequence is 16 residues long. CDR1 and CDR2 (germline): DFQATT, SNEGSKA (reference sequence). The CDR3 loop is CSARDHRQLYNQPQHF.

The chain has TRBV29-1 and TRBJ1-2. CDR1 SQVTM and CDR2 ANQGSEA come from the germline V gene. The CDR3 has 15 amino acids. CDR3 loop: CSVEDSETARYGYTF.

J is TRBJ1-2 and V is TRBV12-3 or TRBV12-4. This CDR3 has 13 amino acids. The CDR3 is CASSRLGSNGYTF.